The entry below describes one TCR beta chain. The target of this receptor is not known. No qualities accompany the bases; no much larger clone lies one base away. The CDR3 regions of human TCRbeta chains were subjected to immunosequencing. Regarding the original processing steps: TCRs in the repertoires were compared against a reference library of SARS-CoV-2-specific TCRs that had been generated with the MIRA antigen-specificity platform. Breadth was defined as the fraction of unique TCRs that were SARS-CoV-2-associated. Depth was defined as the fraction of total T cells that were SARS-CoV-2-associated. Using the MIRA data, every spike-specific TCR was mapped to the spike region that the TCR reacted to and assigned to either a CD4 or a CD8 class. Log10-transformed breadth and depth values were compared by one-way ANOVA with Sidak's multiple comparisons tests. Here the immuneACCESS table is served through TCRdb, limited to in-frame sequences with V and J called. Missing clones are a known gap in these copies; in checked studies unresolved V genes cover under half, and the rest lacks a known reason. That table supplies the V and J calls and clone size; D and trimming were determined from the DNA. This sample comprises approximately 80,000 clones, just over 90% of them detected only once. The ten largest clones take up about 3.5% of the sample.

The time point tag for this specimen amounts to: about 28 days (+/-7) after the second vaccine dose. Because spike-specific TCR depth and breadth did not differ between the two schedules, AZD1222 recipients who got a second dose at roughly 4 weeks were pooled with those who got a second dose at roughly 12 weeks. Samples from vaccinated people were obtained from the UK trials COV001 and COV002, which included a single-blind randomized controlled phase 2/3 trial of AZD1222 (ChAdOx1 nCoV-19) in healthy adults. Trial participant PBMC samples were collected at day 0 and day 28 after the second dose for TCRbeta chain sequencing. From a lookup of the germline V gene, CDR1 and CDR2 are SGHDT and YYEEEE. The CDR3 contains 16 residues, cysteine and phenylalanine counted. Only the CDR3 region is kept as DNA, spanning 48 bases read in frame from base 1. The trim is 1 base for V and 1 base for J, with a gap of 11 bases between the germline ends.

The data stem from a study of T cell responses to AZD1222 COVID-19 vaccine (dated by TCRdb to the early 2020s). About the investigation overall: A total of about 250 trial participants underwent TCR sequencing, of whom about 200 had received two doses of AZD1222 and some 26 had received two doses of the MenACWY control vaccine. Trial participants were enrolled by age into 18-55, 56-69 and 70-plus year subgroups, with roughly 160, 29 and 62 TCR-sequenced participants respectively. Broader findings and caveats from the paper: The whole spike protein was spanned by vaccine-associated CD4 TCRs, and dominant responses were seen in regions 160-218 and 743-854. Conclusions about previously exposed vaccinees were limited because only a handful of AZD1222 recipients were SARS-CoV-2 seropositive at baseline. Reportedly, close to half of the unique spike-specific TCRs recognized epitopes lying outside the regions that are mutated in the B.1.351 and B.1.1.7 variants. In the small 56-69-year group, the increase in depth fell short of significance, most likely because of low power. No day 14 peak-response samples were available, so repertoires were characterized only after the peak T cell response. After two AZD1222 doses, both the breadth and the depth of spike-specific TCRs were significantly higher than at day 0 and than in MenACWY recipients. Participants were mostly white British and included more females than males, and it was suggested by the authors that clonal diversity may have been underestimated.

The sequences come from peripheral blood, collected 28 days after the second AZD1222 dose. This sequence uses TRBV5-6 and TRBJ2-2; a weak D assignment points to TRBD1 (5 bases agree). This receptor was taken from an adult who received the AZD1222 COVID-19 vaccine. The CDR3 sequence is CASSLLATGNTGELFF. In nucleotides, the sequence is TGTGCCAGCAGCTTGCTTGCCACAGGGAACACCGGGGAGCTGTTTTTT.